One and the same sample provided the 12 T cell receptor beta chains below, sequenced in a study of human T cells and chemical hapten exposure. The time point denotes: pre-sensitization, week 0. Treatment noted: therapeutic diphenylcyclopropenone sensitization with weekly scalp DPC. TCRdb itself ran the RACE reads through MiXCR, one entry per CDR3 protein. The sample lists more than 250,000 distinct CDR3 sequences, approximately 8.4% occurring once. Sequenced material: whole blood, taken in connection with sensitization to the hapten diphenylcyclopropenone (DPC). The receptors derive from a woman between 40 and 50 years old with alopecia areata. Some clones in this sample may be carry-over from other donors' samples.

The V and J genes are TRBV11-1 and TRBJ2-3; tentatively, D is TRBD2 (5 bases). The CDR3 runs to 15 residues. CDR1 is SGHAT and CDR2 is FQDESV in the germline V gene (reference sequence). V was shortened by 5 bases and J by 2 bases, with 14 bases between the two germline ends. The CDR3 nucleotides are TGTGCCAGCAGCGGAGCGGCAGTAATCACAGATACGCAGTATTTT. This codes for CASSGAAVITDTQYF.

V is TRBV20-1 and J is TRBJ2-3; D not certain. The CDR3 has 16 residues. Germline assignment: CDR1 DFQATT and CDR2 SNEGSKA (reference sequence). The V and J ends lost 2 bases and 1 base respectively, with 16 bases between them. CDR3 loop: CSARPLSGQGTDTQYF. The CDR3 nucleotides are TGCAGTGCTAGACCACTAAGTGGGCAGGGCACAGATACGCAGTATTTT.

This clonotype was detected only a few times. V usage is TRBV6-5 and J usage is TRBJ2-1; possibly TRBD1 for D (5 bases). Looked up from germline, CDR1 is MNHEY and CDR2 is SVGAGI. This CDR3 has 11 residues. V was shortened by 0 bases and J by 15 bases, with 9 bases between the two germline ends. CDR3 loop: CASSYSQVLFF. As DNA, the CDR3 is TGTGCCAGCAGTTACTCACAGGTACTGTTCTTC.

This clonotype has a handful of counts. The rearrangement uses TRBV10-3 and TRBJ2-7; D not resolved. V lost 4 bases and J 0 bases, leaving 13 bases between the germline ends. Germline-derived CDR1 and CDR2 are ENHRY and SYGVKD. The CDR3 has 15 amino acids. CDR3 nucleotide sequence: TGTGCCATCAGTGTTGACTCCTCGAGCTCCTACGAGCAGTACTTC. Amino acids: CAISVDSSSSYEQYF.

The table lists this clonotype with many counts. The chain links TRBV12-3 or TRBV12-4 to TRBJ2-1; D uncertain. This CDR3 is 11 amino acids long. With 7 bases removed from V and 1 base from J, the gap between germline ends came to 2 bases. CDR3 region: CASKSYNEQFF. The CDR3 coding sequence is TGTGCCAGCAAATCCTACAATGAGCAGTTCTTC.

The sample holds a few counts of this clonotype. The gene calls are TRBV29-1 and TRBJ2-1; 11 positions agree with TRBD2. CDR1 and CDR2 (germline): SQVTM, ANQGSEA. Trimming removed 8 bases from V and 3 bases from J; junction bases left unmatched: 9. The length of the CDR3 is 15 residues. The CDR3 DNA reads TGCAGCTCCGGACCGGGACTAGCGGTCTACAATGAGCAGTTCTTC. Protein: CSSGPGLAVYNEQFF.

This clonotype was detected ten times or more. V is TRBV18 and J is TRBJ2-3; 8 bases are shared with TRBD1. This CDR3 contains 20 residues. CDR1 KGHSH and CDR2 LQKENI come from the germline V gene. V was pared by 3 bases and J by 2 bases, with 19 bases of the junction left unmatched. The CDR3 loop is CASSPYLPEPGQAFTDTQYF. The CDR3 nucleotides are TGTGCCAGCTCACCTTACTTACCCGAACCGGGACAGGCTTTCACAGATACGCAGTATTTT. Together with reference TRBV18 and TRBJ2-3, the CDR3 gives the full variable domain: NAGVMQNPRHLVRRRGQEARLRCSPMKGHSHVYWYRQLPEEGLKFMVYLQKENIIDESGMPKERFSAEFPKEGPSILRIQQVVRGDSAAYFCASSPYLPEPGQAFTDTQYFGPGTRLTVL.

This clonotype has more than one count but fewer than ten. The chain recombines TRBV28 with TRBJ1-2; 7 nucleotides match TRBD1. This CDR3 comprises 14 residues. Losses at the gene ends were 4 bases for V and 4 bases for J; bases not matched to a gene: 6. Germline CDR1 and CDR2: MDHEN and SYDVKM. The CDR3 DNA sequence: TGTGCCAGCAGTTCGACAGGGAGCCTCTATGGCTACACCTTC. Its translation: CASSSTGSLYGYTF.

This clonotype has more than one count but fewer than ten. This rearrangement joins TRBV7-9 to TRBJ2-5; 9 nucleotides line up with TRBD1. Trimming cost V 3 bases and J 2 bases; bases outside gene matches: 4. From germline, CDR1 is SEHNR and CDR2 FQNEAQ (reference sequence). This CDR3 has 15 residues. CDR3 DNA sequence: TGTGCCAGCAGCTTCCGGGACAGGGTACAAGAGACCCAGTACTTC. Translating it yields CASSFRDRVQETQYF. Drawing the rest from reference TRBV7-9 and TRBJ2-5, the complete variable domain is DTGVSQNPRHKITKRGQNVTFRCDPISEHNRLYWYRQTLGQGPEFLTYFQNEAQLEKSRLLSDRFSAERPKGSFSTLEIQRTEQGDSAMYLCASSFRDRVQETQYFGPGTRLLVL.

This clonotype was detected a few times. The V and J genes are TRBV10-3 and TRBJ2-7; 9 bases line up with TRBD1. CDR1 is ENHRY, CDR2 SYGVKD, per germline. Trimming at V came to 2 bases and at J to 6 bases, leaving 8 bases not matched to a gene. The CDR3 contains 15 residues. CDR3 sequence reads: CAISEPGQGGGEQYF. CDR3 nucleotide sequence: TGTGCCATCAGTGAGCCGGGACAGGGCGGTGGCGAGCAGTACTTC.

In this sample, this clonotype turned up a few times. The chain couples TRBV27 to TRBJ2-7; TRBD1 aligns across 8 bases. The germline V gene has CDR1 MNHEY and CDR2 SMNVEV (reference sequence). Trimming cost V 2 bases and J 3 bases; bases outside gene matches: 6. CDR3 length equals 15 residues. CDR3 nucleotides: TGTGCCAGCAGTTTAAACCCAGGGGGCGGCTACGAGCAGTACTTC. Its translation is CASSLNPGGGYEQYF.

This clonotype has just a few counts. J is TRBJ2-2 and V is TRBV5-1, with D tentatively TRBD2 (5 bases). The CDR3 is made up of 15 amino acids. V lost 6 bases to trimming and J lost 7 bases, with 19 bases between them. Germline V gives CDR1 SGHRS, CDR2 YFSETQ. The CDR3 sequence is CASNPILGRGGELFF. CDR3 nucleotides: TGCGCCAGCAACCCCATACTAGGGCGAGGCGGGGAGCTGTTTTTT. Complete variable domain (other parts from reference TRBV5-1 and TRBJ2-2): KAGVTQTPRYLIKTRGQQVTLSCSPISGHRSVSWYQQTPGQGLQFLFEYFSETQRNKGNFPGRFSGRQFSNSRSEMNVSTLELGDSALYLCASNPILGRGGELFFGEGSRLTVL.